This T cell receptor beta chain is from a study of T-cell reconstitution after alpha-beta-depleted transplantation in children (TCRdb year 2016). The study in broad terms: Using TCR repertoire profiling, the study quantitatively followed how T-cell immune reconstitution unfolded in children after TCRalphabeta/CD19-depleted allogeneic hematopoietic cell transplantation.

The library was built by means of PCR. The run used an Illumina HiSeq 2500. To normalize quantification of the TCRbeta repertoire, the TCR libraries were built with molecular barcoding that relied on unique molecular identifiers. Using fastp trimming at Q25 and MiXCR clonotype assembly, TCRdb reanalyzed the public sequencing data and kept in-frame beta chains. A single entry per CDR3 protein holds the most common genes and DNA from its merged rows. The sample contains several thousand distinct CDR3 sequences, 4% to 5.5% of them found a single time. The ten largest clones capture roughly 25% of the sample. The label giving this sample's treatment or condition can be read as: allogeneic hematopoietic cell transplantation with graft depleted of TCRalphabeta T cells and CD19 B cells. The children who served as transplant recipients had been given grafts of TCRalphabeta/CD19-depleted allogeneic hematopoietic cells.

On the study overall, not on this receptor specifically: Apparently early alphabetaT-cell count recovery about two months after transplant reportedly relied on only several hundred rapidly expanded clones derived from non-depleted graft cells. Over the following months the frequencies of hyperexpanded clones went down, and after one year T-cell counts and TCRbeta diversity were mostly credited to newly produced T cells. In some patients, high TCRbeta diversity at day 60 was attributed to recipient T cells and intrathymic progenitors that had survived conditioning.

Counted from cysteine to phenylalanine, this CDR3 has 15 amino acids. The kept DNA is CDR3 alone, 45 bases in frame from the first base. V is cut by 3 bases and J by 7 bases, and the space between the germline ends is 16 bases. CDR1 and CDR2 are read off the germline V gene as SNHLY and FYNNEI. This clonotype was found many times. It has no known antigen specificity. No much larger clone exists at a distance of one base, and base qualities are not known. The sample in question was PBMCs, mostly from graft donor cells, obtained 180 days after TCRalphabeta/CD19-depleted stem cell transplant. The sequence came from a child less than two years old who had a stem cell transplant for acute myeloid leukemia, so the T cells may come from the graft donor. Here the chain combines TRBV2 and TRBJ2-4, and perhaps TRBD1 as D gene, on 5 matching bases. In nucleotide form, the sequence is TGTGCCAGCAGTGAGGGTCCAGGGTGGACGAACATTCAGTACTTC. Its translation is CASSEGPGWTNIQYF.